This T cell receptor (beta chain) appears in the sequencing data of a study of follicular helper T cells after annual influenza vaccination. TCRB sequencing was done at Survey resolution level. Only in-frame clones appear in the TCRdb table, and some are missing; sequencing was by immunoSEQ multiplex PCR. The sample includes about 6,800 clones, more than 70% of them seen just once. CDR1 and CDR2 from the germline V gene are MDHEN and SYDVKM. The CDR3 sequence is 16 residues long. The germline V and J ends were trimmed by 4 bases and 1 base, with 17 bases remaining between them. Documented time point: 2015-2016 season, 7 days after influenza vaccination.

The rearrangement joins TRBV28 to TRBJ2-7; a weak D match, TRBD2 (5 bases). The receptor comes from an adult who received the influenza vaccine. This sample comprised CXCR5+ CD38- circulating T follicular helper cells from blood, obtained 7 days after influenza vaccination. The subset denotes: circulating Tfh, non-naive CD4+CXCR5+PD-1+ (ICOS+CD38+ or ICOS-CD38-). DNA of the CDR3: TGTGCCAGCAGTTCGCCAGATCGGGGTATATCCTACGAGCAGTACTTC. Amino acid sequence: CASSSPDRGISYEQYF.